The 27 T cell receptor beta chains listed next were all sequenced from one sample in a study of blood T cell repertoires in COVID-19 (dated by TCRdb to the early 2020s). To prepare the library, the immunoSEQ multiplex PCR assay was applied. In its TCRdb copy, this immuneACCESS table keeps in-frame sequences only and misses some clones. Where compared with another copy, unresolved V genes explain less than half of these, and the others have no known cause. Recorded for this sample are approximately 150,000 clones; roughly four fifths of them occurred a single time. The top ten constitute about 1.9% of the sample. The sequenced sample consisted of peripheral blood. These receptors were obtained from a woman of 80 years or more with acute or convalescent COVID-19.

The chain is built from TRBV12-2 and TRBJ2-5; the table's D call TRBD1 went unverified against the DNA. TRBV12-2 is a pseudogene locus. This CDR3 contains 15 residues. The CDR3 here is CASRRSASSQETQYF. The CDR3 nucleotides read TGTGCAAGTCGCCGATCCGCCTCCAGCCAAGAGACCCAGTACTTC.

This chain joins TRBV5-1 and TRBJ1-1, with 9 bases lining up with TRBD1. The CDR3 runs to 15 residues. With V trimmed by 4 bases and J by 1 base, 5 bases remained unmatched. Germline CDR1 SGHRS, CDR2 YFSETQ. CDR3 sequence (DNA): TGCGCCAGCAGCCCACACAGGGGGCCGAACACTGAAGCTTTCTTT. Its translation is CASSPHRGPNTEAFF.

The genes are TRBV18 and TRBJ2-7, with a possible D match to TRBD2 (6 bases). This CDR3 comprises 14 residues. The V gene lost 2 bases and the J gene lost 3 bases, with 11 bases spanning the gap. Germline V gene lookup returns CDR1 KGHSH and CDR2 LQKENI. For the CDR3, the DNA is TGTGCCAGCTCACCAGGGGACTGGGACTACGAGCAGTACTTC. Its translation is CASSPGDWDYEQYF.

This rearrangement joins TRBV6-2 or TRBV6-3 to TRBJ2-7, with a possible D match to TRBD2 (6 bases). V lost 5 bases and J 2 bases, leaving 16 bases between the germline ends. The length of the CDR3 is 15 residues. Germline V gene data show CDR1 as MNHEY and CDR2 as SVGEGT. The DNA of the CDR3 is TGTGCCAGCAGTCAACCGGGACTCCCCACCTACGAGCAGTACTTC. It translates to CASSQPGLPTYEQYF.

The sample holds one count of this clone. This chain uses TRBV29-1 with TRBJ1-1; D is uncertain. Germline V lookup: CDR1 SQVTM, CDR2 ANQGSEA. CDR3 length: 12 residues. V dropped 6 bases and J dropped 0 bases, with 8 bases sitting between them. DNA for the CDR3: TGCAGCGTCGCCTCAGTGAACACTGAAGCTTTCTTT. Encoded protein: CSVASVNTEAFF.

This clone was counted only a few times. The V and J genes are TRBV19 and TRBJ2-1; 9 bases agree with TRBD2. The CDR3 has 14 amino acids. Germline trimming cut 4 bases from V and 7 bases from J; bases unmatched to any gene: 5. CDR1 is LNHDA, CDR2 SQIVND, per germline (reference sequence). This CDR3 is CASSSGGAINEQFF. The DNA for the CDR3 is TGTGCCAGTAGTAGCGGGGGGGCCATAAATGAGCAGTTCTTC.

This CDR3 reads CASSGGRAETQYF. In DNA form, the CDR3 reads TGTGCCAGCAGCGGGGGCAGGGCGGAGACCCAGTACTTC. The chain has TRBV5-4 and TRBJ2-5; D may be TRBD1 (6 bases). CDR3 length equals 13 residues. Per germline, CDR1 SGHNT and CDR2 YYREEE (reference sequence). The V end lost 4 bases, the J end lost 5 bases, and 12 bases lay between the germline ends.

This sequence joins TRBV19 and TRBJ1-2; TRBD1 is a possible D gene (6 bases). Germline CDR1 LNHDA, CDR2 SQIVND (reference sequence). Between the trimmed V and J ends, which lost 1 base and 0 bases, there was a span of 9 bases. This CDR3 region has 15 residues. CDR3 sequence (DNA): TGTGCCAGTAGTATAGTTGGGACAACTAACTATGGCTACACCTTC. It translates to CASSIVGTTNYGYTF.

V is TRBV5-1 and J is TRBJ2-7; D perhaps matches TRBD2 (6 bases). The V gene's germline CDR1 is SGHRS and CDR2 YFSETQ. This CDR3 region has 15 residues. V lost 2 bases to trimming and J lost 0 bases, with 12 bases between them. The chain's CDR3 is CASSLLDGSSYEQYF. The CDR3 nucleotides read TGCGCCAGCAGCTTATTGGACGGGAGCTCCTACGAGCAGTACTTC.

The rearrangement joins TRBV29-1 to TRBJ2-7; perhaps TRBD2 as D (5 bases). The germline gives CDR1 SQVTM, CDR2 ANQGSEA. The CDR3 extends over 13 amino acids. Trimming shortened V by 3 bases and J by 0 bases, and 9 bases separated the two germline ends. The CDR3: CSVERADSYEQYF. The CDR3 DNA is TGCAGCGTTGAGAGGGCGGACTCCTACGAGCAGTACTTC.

This clone occurred once. V and J are TRBV2 and TRBJ1-1; D gene ambiguous. Between the trimmed V and J ends, which lost 1 base and 6 bases, there was a span of 15 bases. The CDR3 is 15 residues long. Germline loops: CDR1 SNHLY, CDR2 FYNNEI. The CDR3 bases are TGTGCCAGCAGTGAAGACTTTGTAGCTACCCCTGAAGCTTTCTTT. Protein: CASSEDFVATPEAFF. The whole variable domain, filled in from reference TRBV2 and TRBJ1-1, reads EPEVTQTPSHQVTQMGQEVILRCVPISNHLYFYWYRQILGQKVEFLVSFYNNEISEKSEIFDDQFSVERPDGSNFTLKIRSTKLEDSAMYFCASSEDFVATPEAFFGQGTRLTVV.

This chain joins TRBV9 and TRBJ1-6; D is uncertain. V was cut by 0 bases and J by 5 bases, with 9 bases left in between. Germline V lookup: CDR1 SGDLS, CDR2 YYNGEE. There are 15 residues in the CDR3. The CDR3 loop is CASSVGADDNSPLHF. The CDR3 DNA is TGTGCCAGCAGCGTAGGGGCAGACGATAATTCACCCCTCCACTTT.

CDR3 nucleotides: TGTGCCATCAGTGAAGGGACAGGGGCGGATTCACCCCTCCACTTT. This sequence encodes CAISEGTGADSPLHF. This chain links TRBV10-3 with TRBJ1-6; the match to TRBD1 covers 10 bases. Trimming cost V 3 bases and J 8 bases; bases outside gene matches: 4. The CDR3 has 15 amino acids. CDR1 is ENHRY, CDR2 SYGVKD, per germline.

The genes are TRBV19 and TRBJ1-1; the D is unclear. CDR1 and CDR2 from the germline V gene are LNHDA and SQIVND (reference sequence). CDR3 length: 14 amino acids. V was cut by 4 bases and J by 3 bases, with 12 bases left in between. CDR3 nucleotide sequence: TGTGCCAGTAGTACTCACGACGGAGACACTGAAGCTTTCTTT. Its translation is CASSTHDGDTEAFF.

CDR3 amino acids: CASSPTVVAGDPYF. As DNA, the CDR3 is TGTGCCAGTAGTCCTACTGTTGTCGCGGGAGATCCGTACTTC. The V and J genes are TRBV19 and TRBJ2-7; 7 bases are a match to TRBD2. Germline trimming cut 5 bases from V and 12 bases from J; bases unmatched to any gene: 16. Germline CDR1 is LNHDA and CDR2 is SQIVND (reference sequence). The CDR3 extends over 14 amino acids.

The rearrangement links TRBV4-3 to TRBJ2-7; 8 positions agree with TRBD1. Per the germline V gene, CDR1 is LGHNA and CDR2 is YSLEER. V dropped 0 bases and J dropped 3; count of bases not matched to a gene: 4. The CDR3 has 15 amino acids. Here the CDR3 DNA reads TGCGCCAGCAGCCAAGATACAGGACAGGGCTACGAGCAGTACTTC. This sequence encodes CASSQDTGQGYEQYF.

This rearrangement joins TRBV7-2 to TRBJ1-6; a weak D match, TRBD1 (6 bases). This CDR3 has 15 residues. CDR1 is SGHTA, CDR2 FQGNSA, per germline. V was trimmed by 5 bases and J by 7 bases, leaving 15 bases between them. This CDR3 is CASSATGHQNSPLHF. The CDR3 region has the DNA TGTGCCAGCAGCGCCACGGGACACCAAAATTCACCCCTCCACTTT.

The V and J genes are TRBV5-1 and TRBJ2-1; maybe TRBD2 (5 bases). CDR3 size: 13 residues. Trimming took 4 bases from V and 5 from J, leaving 10 bases between them. Germline V CDR1 and CDR2: SGHRS, YFSETQ. This CDR3 is CASSIRGDNEQFF. The CDR3 DNA sequence: TGCGCCAGCAGCATCCGGGGTGACAATGAGCAGTTCTTC.

The genes are TRBV7-9 and TRBJ2-1, with 8 nucleotides matching TRBD1. The V gene end was trimmed by 2 bases and the J gene end by 0 bases; junction bases not matched to a gene: 0. This CDR3 contains 15 residues. CDR1 SEHNR and CDR2 FQNEAQ come from the germline V gene (reference sequence). The CDR3 DNA is TGTGCCAGCAGCTTAACAGGGGGCTCCTACAATGAGCAGTTCTTC. This translates into CASSLTGGSYNEQFF.

V usage is TRBV28 and J usage is TRBJ2-7; 11 positions agree with TRBD1. CDR1 is MDHEN and CDR2 is SYDVKM in the germline V gene. The CDR3 runs to 14 residues. The J segment lost 9 bases and the V segment lost 4 bases, leaving 8 bases of the junction unmatched. This CDR3 is CASSSLGTGGGQYF. In DNA form, the CDR3 reads TGTGCCAGCAGTTCCCTAGGGACAGGGGGTGGGCAGTACTTC.

The chain carries TRBV7-9 and TRBJ2-6, with 10 bases matching TRBD2. V dropped 2 bases and J dropped 2; count of bases not matched to a gene: 3. The CDR3 sequence is 17 residues long. The V gene's germline CDR1 is SEHNR and CDR2 FQNEAQ (reference sequence). CDR3 residues: CASSLKAGGPGANVLTF. The DNA for the CDR3 is TGTGCCAGCAGCTTAAAAGCGGGGGGGCCTGGGGCCAACGTCCTGACTTTC.

J is TRBJ1-4 and V is TRBV6-5; D perhaps matches TRBD1 (6 bases). Germline assignment: CDR1 MNHEY and CDR2 SVGAGI. CDR3 size: 15 residues. Trimming took 0 bases from V and 4 from J, leaving 9 bases between them. The CDR3 loop is CASSYSGTNNEKLFF. As DNA, the CDR3 is TGTGCCAGCAGTTACTCGGGGACAAATAATGAAAAACTGTTTTTT.

V is TRBV5-4 and J is TRBJ2-7, with TRBD1 matching 9 bases. Unmatched junction bases numbered 1, after V lost 0 bases and J lost 3 bases. The germline V gene encodes CDR1 SGHNT and CDR2 YYREEE (reference sequence). This CDR3 has 14 residues. The CDR3 DNA is TGTGCCAGCAGCTTGGGGACAGGGGTCTACGAGCAGTACTTC. As protein: CASSLGTGVYEQYF.

This rearrangement joins TRBV25-1 to TRBJ2-3; TRBD1 agrees at 7 bases. Germline lookup yields CDR1 MGHDK and CDR2 SYGVNS. The CDR3 has 16 amino acids. The ends lost 0 bases at V and 3 bases at J; junction bases unmatched: 6. The CDR3 is CASSEYRTGRTDTQYF. In DNA form, the CDR3 reads TGTGCCAGCAGTGAATATCGGACAGGTAGAACAGATACGCAGTATTTT.

This clone came up a few times. This chain uses TRBV10-1 with TRBJ2-2, with D hard to call. Germline-derived CDR1 and CDR2 are WNHNN and SYGVQD (reference sequence). The CDR3 totals 16 residues. V shed 0 bases and J shed 2 bases, with 10 bases lying between them. CDR3 protein: CASSESVGANTGELFF. CDR3 nucleotide sequence: TGCGCCAGCAGTGAGTCGGTCGGTGCCAACACCGGGGAGCTGTTTTTT.

This chain connects TRBV5-6 to TRBJ2-1; D is ambiguous. Germline CDR1 reads SGHDT; CDR2 reads YYEEEE. The CDR3 sequence is 12 residues long. V was shortened by 0 bases and J by 9 bases, with 7 bases between the two germline ends. The CDR3 loop reads CASSLGGGEQFF. CDR3 nucleotides: TGTGCCAGCAGCTTGGGCGGTGGTGAGCAGTTCTTC.

Comment on this clone: The DNA is omitted, as the CDR3 cannot be located on it reliably, and the CDR3 follows TCRdb's listing. The rearrangement links TRBV1 to TRBJ1-2. TRBV1 has pseudogene status. With termini counted, the CDR3 has 22 amino acids. CDR3 sequence: CTSSQVGGRRGYHCLTNYGYTF.